Shown below are 18 T cell receptor beta chains from a single sample sequenced in a study of blood T cell repertoires in COVID-19. Profiled with immunoSEQ multiplex PCR; TCRdb holds only in-frame clones, not every one. The sample records 250,000 to 350,000 clones, just over 90% being singletons. Material for sequencing was peripheral blood. These receptors were taken from a woman in her thirties with COVID-19, enrolled during active disease.

The chain employs TRBV28 and TRBJ1-1, with D uncertain. Germline-derived CDR1 and CDR2 are MDHEN and SYDVKM. V was shortened by 4 bases and J by 0 bases, with 9 bases between the two germline ends. The CDR3 consists of 14 residues. CDR3 bases: TGTGCCAGCAGTTCGGGTAGCATGAACACTGAAGCTTTCTTT. It is translated as CASSSGSMNTEAFF.

Many counts were recorded for this clone. The rearrangement joins TRBV7-9 to TRBJ1-2, with D maybe TRBD1 (5 bases). The CDR3 covers 15 residues. Germline assignment: CDR1 SEHNR and CDR2 FQNEAQ (reference sequence). Trimming shortened V by 2 bases and J by 4 bases, and 14 bases separated the two germline ends. CDR3 DNA: TGTGCCAGCAGCTTAAGTATGGGGGACTCCTATGGCTACACCTTC. Translation gives CASSLSMGDSYGYTF.

The chain links TRBV28 to TRBJ1-2; 8 bases match TRBD1. J was trimmed by 5 bases and V by 6 bases; bases with no gene match: 14. The length of the CDR3 is 16 residues. Germline values: CDR1 MDHEN, CDR2 SYDVKM. The CDR3 coding sequence is TGTGCCAGCAGAAATACACTGGCAGGGGGCCTATATGGCTACACCTTC. This sequence encodes CASRNTLAGGLYGYTF.

The CDR3 reads CASSETSGRASRYF. DNA of the CDR3: TGTGCCAGCAGTGAGACTAGCGGGAGGGCCTCACGGTATTTT. This chain joins TRBV2 and TRBJ2-3; 14 bases match TRBD2. The length of the CDR3 is 14 residues. Germline V gene data show CDR1 as SNHLY and CDR2 as FYNNEI. The J segment lost 14 bases and the V segment lost 3 bases, leaving 7 bases of the junction unmatched.

The J gene is TRBJ2-2, the V gene TRBV6-5; D gene uncertain. The CDR3 extends over 15 amino acids. CDR1 MNHEY and CDR2 SVGAGI come from the germline V gene. Trimming removed 0 bases from V and 2 bases from J, with 7 bases in between. CDR3 nucleotides: TGTGCCAGCAGTTACTCTCAGACAAACACCGGGGAGCTGTTTTTT. Its translation is CASSYSQTNTGELFF.

This chain connects TRBV5-6 to TRBJ2-7; the D gene is possibly TRBD2 (6 bases). The V end lost 0 bases, the J end lost 7 bases, and 20 bases lay between the germline ends. Germline CDR1 and CDR2: SGHDT and YYEEEE. This CDR3 is 16 amino acids long. The CDR3 region is CASSLAGLGGMEEQYF. In nucleotides, the CDR3 is TGTGCCAGCAGCTTGGCAGGTCTAGGAGGGATGGAGGAGCAGTACTTC.

The rearrangement joins TRBV6-5 to TRBJ2-2; TRBD1 might be the D (5 bases). The germline V gene has CDR1 MNHEY and CDR2 SVGAGI. The CDR3 has 15 residues. The V gene lost 2 bases and the J gene lost 0 bases, with 7 bases spanning the gap. The CDR3 spells CASSYDSPNTGELFF. The DNA for the CDR3 is TGTGCCAGCAGTTACGACAGCCCGAACACCGGGGAGCTGTTTTTT.

This clone appeared a few times. CDR3 sequence reads: CASSDLRRSLAGEAQYF. The DNA of the CDR3 is TGCGCCAGCAGTGATTTACGCCGTAGTCTAGCGGGAGAAGCGCAGTACTTC. This sequence joins TRBV10-2 and TRBJ2-7, with 10 bases fitting TRBD2. V lost 3 bases and J lost 9; bases outside the gene matches: 17. CDR1 is WSHSY, CDR2 SAAADI, per germline. This CDR3 is 17 amino acids long.

This clone was recorded only once. The V and J genes are TRBV6-1 and TRBJ1-5; perhaps TRBD1 as D (5 bases). Trimming removed 3 bases from V and 7 bases from J, with 13 bases in between. The CDR3 totals 14 residues. CDR1 MNHNS and CDR2 SASEGT come from the germline V gene. In nucleotides, the CDR3 is TGTGCCAGCAGTGATGAGGGGAGGAGGCAGCCCCAGCATTTT. Translated: CASSDEGRRQPQHF.

A single count supports this clone. The chain couples TRBV19 to TRBJ2-1, with 7 bases lining up with TRBD1. J lost 7 bases, V lost 7 bases, and 22 bases had no gene match. There are 18 residues in the CDR3. Germline V gene sequence: CDR1 LNHDA, CDR2 SQIVND (reference sequence). CDR3 amino acids: CASTRRVGGQGGANEQFF. Here the CDR3 DNA reads TGTGCCAGTACCAGACGGGTAGGGGGCCAAGGTGGTGCAAATGAGCAGTTCTTC.

The chain has TRBV7-2 and TRBJ2-3, with 10 bases identical to TRBD2. The germline gives CDR1 SGHTA, CDR2 FQGNSA. J was trimmed by 2 bases and V by 0 bases; bases with no gene match: 2. CDR3 length: 16 residues. The CDR3 is CASSLAGTSVTDTQYF. The DNA of the CDR3 is TGTGCCAGCAGCTTAGCAGGGACTAGCGTCACAGATACGCAGTATTTT.

The chain carries TRBV5-6 and TRBJ2-2, with 10 bases matching TRBD2. This CDR3 is built from 15 residues. Germline CDR1 is SGHDT and CDR2 is YYEEEE. The V and J ends lost 4 bases and 8 bases, in that order; junction bases with no gene match: 8. The CDR3 DNA reads TGTGCCAGCAGCCCAGGACTAGCGGTTGTAGGGGAGCTGTTTTTT. Amino acid sequence: CASSPGLAVVGELFF.

V usage is TRBV25-1 and J usage is TRBJ1-4; the D gene is possibly TRBD1 (5 bases). The CDR3 has 16 residues. The V end was cut by 2 bases, the J end by 4 bases, with 14 bases between. Looked up from germline, CDR1 is MGHDK and CDR2 is SYGVNS. This CDR3 is CASSETAGRNNEKLFF. CDR3 nucleotide sequence: TGTGCCAGCAGTGAAACGGCGGGACGGAATAATGAAAAACTGTTTTTT.

This clone was picked up a small number of times. The gene calls are TRBV5-4 and TRBJ1-1; D might be TRBD1 (5 bases). The CDR3 is 14 residues long. Trimming pared 0 bases from V and 0 bases from J, leaving 6 bases between. CDR1 is SGHNT, CDR2 YYREEE, per germline (reference sequence). The CDR3 here is CASSLGQMNTEAFF. As DNA, the CDR3 is TGTGCCAGCAGCTTGGGACAGATGAACACTGAAGCTTTCTTT.

This rearrangement joins TRBV4-1 to TRBJ2-1; maybe TRBD2 (5 bases). Trimming took off 1 base at V and 14 bases at J, with 21 bases between the two ends. The CDR3 loop spans 15 amino acids. Looked up from germline, CDR1 is MGHRA and CDR2 is YSYEKL. The DNA of the CDR3 is TGCGCCAGCAGCCAAGCGGACTCGGCTCCCCGCGAGGAGTTCTTC. Its protein product is CASSQADSAPREEFF.

The chain uses TRBV19 and TRBJ1-2; D may be TRBD1 (5 bases). The CDR3 runs 13 residues. Germline V CDR1 and CDR2: LNHDA, SQIVND (reference sequence). V lost 5 bases to trimming and J lost 0 bases, with 7 bases between them. CDR3: CASSPGTNYGYTF. The CDR3 region has the DNA TGTGCCAGTAGTCCAGGGACTAACTATGGCTACACCTTC.

This CDR3 reads CASSFAVNTEAFF. CDR3 in DNA: TGTGCCAGCAGCTTTGCGGTGAACACTGAAGCTTTCTTT. The chain links TRBV11-2 to TRBJ1-1; D not resolved. Per germline, CDR1 SGHAT and CDR2 FQNNGV. The CDR3 covers 13 residues. V lost 3 bases and J lost 0, with 5 bases in between.

This chain links TRBV4-1 with TRBJ1-3; D uncertain. The CDR3 sequence is 17 residues long. CDR1 is MGHRA, CDR2 YSYEKL, per germline. V lost 0 bases, J lost 1 base, and 13 bases lay in between. This CDR3 reads CASSQDEAGGSGNTIYF. The CDR3, as DNA: TGCGCCAGCAGCCAAGATGAGGCCGGCGGGTCTGGAAACACCATATATTTT.